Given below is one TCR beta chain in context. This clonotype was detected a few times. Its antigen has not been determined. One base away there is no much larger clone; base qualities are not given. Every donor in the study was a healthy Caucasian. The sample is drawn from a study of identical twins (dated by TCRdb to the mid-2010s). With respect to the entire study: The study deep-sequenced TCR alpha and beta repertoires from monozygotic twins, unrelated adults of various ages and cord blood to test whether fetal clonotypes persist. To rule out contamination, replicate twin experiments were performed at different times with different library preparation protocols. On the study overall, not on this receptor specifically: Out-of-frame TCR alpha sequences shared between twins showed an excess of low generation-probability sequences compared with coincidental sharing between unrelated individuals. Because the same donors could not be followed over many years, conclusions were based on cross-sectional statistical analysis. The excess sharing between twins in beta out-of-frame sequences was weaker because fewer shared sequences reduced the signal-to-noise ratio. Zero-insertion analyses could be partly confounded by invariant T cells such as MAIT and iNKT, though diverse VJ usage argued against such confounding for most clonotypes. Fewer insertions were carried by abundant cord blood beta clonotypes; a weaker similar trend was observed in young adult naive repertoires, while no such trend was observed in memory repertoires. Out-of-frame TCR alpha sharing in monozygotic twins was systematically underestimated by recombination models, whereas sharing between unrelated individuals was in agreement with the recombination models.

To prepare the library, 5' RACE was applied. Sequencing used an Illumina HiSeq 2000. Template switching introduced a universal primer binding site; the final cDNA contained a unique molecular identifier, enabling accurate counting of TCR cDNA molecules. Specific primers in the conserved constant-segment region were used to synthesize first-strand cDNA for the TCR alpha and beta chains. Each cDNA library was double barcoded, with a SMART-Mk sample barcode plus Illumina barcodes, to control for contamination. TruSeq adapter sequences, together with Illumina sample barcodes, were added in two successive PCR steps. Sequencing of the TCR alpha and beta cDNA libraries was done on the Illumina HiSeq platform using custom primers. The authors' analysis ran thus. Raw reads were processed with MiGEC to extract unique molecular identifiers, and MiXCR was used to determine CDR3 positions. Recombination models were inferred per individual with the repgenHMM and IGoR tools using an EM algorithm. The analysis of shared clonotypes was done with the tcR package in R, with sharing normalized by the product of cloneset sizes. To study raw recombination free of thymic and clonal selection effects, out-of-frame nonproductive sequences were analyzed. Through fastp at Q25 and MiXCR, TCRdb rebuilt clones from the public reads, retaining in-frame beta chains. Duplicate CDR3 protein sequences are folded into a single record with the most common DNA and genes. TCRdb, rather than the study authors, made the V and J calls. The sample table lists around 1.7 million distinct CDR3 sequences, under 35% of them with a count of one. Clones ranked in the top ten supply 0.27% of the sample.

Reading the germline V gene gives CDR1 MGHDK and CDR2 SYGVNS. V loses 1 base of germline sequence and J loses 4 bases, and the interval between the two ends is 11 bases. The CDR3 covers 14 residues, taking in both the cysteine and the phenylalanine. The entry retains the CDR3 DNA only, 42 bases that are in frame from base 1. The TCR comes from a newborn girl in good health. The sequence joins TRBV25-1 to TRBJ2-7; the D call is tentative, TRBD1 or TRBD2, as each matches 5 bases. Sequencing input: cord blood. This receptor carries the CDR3 CASSESGREYEQYF. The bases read TGTGCCAGCAGTGAATCTGGCAGGGAGTACGAGCAGTACTTC.